This TCR beta chain was profiled in a study of identical twins (dated by TCRdb to about 2016). Turning to the overall study: To test whether fetal clonotypes persist, this study deep-sequenced TCR alpha and beta repertoires from monozygotic twins, from unrelated adults of various ages, and from cord blood. Replicate twin experiments were performed at different times using different library preparation protocols to rule out contamination. Overall results and qualifications from the work: In monozygotic twins, recombination models systematically underestimated out-of-frame TCR alpha sharing, but the models matched the sharing seen between unrelated individuals. The excess sharing between twins in beta out-of-frame sequences was weaker because fewer shared sequences reduced the signal-to-noise ratio. Invariant T cells such as MAIT and iNKT could partly confound zero-insertion analyses, although diverse VJ usage argued against such confounding for most clonotypes. Fewer insertions were carried by abundant cord blood beta clonotypes; a weaker similar trend was observed in young adult naive repertoires, while no such trend was observed in memory repertoires. Because the same donors could not be followed over many years, the conclusions depended on cross-sectional statistical analysis. Out-of-frame TCR alpha sequences shared between twins showed an excess of low generation-probability sequences compared with coincidental sharing between unrelated individuals.

Every donor was a healthy Caucasian. The researchers also sequenced three unrelated adults who were not twins: a male aged 18 to 29, a male aged 50 to 59, and a female aged 50 to 59. Miltenyi CD45RO+ enrichment and human naive T-cell isolation kits were used to isolate memory (CD45RO+) and naive T cells from PBMC. The germline V gene yields SGHTA for CDR1 and FQGTGA for CDR2. The junction shows trimming of 2 bases on V and 2 bases on J, plus 14 bases between the germline ends. From its cysteine to its phenylalanine, the CDR3 spans 16 amino acids. Only CDR3 DNA remains: 48 bases, in frame from the first base. Turning to this clonotype: Which antigen it targets is not known. Base qualities were left out, and no much larger clone turns up one base away.

Preparation of the library involved 5' RACE. Sequenced using an Illumina HiSeq 2000. Template switching added a universal primer binding site, and the final cDNA carried a unique molecular identifier that allowed TCR cDNA molecules to be counted accurately. First-strand cDNA for TCR alpha and beta chains was synthesized from specific primers in the conserved constant-segment region. To control for contamination, every cDNA library carried two barcodes: a SMART-Mk sample barcode plus Illumina barcodes. Two successive PCR steps introduced TruSeq adapter sequences along with Illumina sample barcodes. The TCR alpha and beta cDNA libraries were sequenced on the Illumina HiSeq platform using custom primers. On the authors' methods: MiGEC processed the raw reads to extract unique molecular identifiers, while MiXCR was used to determine the CDR3 positions. Recombination models were inferred per individual with the repgenHMM and IGoR tools using an EM algorithm. Shared clonotypes were analyzed with the tcR package in R, and sharing was normalized by the product of cloneset sizes. To study raw recombination free of thymic and clonal selection effects, out-of-frame nonproductive sequences were analyzed. The public reads were reprocessed in TCRdb via fastp at Q25 and MiXCR, keeping in-frame beta chains. Rows are unified per CDR3 protein, each entry keeping the most common DNA and genes. Clone size and V and J calls follow TCRdb, not the original study. The sample includes 400,000 to 500,000 distinct CDR3 sequences, with 18% observed a single time. 12% of the sample comes from the top ten.

The rearrangement combines TRBV7-3 with TRBJ2-3; the D gene is not confidently resolved. This sequence was found in a man between 50 and 59 years old in good health. The sequencing input was naive T cells sorted from blood. What this sample's cell subset or site label stands for: cells isolated with a human naive T-cell isolation kit. The DNA sequence is TGTGCCAGCAGCTTACATCCAGCGACCTACACAGATACGCAGTATTTT. It codes for CASSLHPATYTDTQYF.